This T cell receptor (beta chain) was found in a study of blood T cell repertoires in COVID-19. On the study more broadly: Whether acute or convalescent, the COVID-19 samples came from the United States, Italy and Spain.

Per the germline V gene, CDR1 is SGHDT and CDR2 is YYEEEE. The CDR3 length is 13 residues. The J segment lost 5 bases and the V segment lost 4 bases, leaving 6 bases of the junction unmatched. The table came from immunoSEQ multiplex PCR; TCRdb's copy has only in-frame clones and leaves some out. The repertoire holds about 160,000 clones, with 84% as singletons. The sequence was obtained from a man in his sixties or seventies with acute or convalescent COVID-19. The chain employs TRBV5-6 and TRBJ2-7; the match to TRBD1 covers 7 bases. Sequencing was carried out using peripheral blood. CDR3 nucleotides: TGTGCCAGCAGCCGGACAGGTAAAGACGAGCAGTACTTC. Translation: CASSRTGKDEQYF.